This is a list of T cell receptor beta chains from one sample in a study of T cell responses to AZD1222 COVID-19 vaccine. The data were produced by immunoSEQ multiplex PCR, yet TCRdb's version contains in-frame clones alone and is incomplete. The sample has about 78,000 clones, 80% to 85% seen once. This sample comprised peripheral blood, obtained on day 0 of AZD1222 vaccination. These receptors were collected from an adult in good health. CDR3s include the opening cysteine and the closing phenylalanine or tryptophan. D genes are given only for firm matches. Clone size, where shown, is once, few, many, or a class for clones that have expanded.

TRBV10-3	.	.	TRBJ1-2	CAISELGRRDGYTF	TGTGCCATCAGTGAACTTGGCAGGAGGGATGGCTACACCTTC
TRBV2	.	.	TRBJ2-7	CASSYGGTSYEQYF	TGTGCCAGCAGTTATGGGGGAACTTCCTACGAGCAGTACTTC
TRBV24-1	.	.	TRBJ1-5	CATSDLLSENSNQPQHF	TGTGCCACCAGTGATTTGCTGAGTGAAAATAGCAATCAGCCCCAGCATTTT
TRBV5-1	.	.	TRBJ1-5	CASSLDRSNQPQHF	TGCGCCAGCAGCTTGGACAGGAGCAATCAGCCCCAGCATTTT
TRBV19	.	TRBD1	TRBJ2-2	CASSLITGTGYTGELFF	TGTGCCAGTAGTCTTATCACCGGGACAGGGTACACCGGGGAGCTGTTTTTT
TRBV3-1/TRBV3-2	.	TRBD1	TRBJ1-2	CASSQVRQGYGYTF	TGTGCCAGCAGCCAGGTTAGACAGGGGTATGGCTACACCTTC
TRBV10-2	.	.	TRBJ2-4	CASSESTLAKNIQYF	TGCGCCAGCAGTGAGTCAACTCTAGCCAAAAACATTCAGTACTTC
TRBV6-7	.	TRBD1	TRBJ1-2	CATLLRGQYANYGYTF	TGTGCCACCCTCCTCCGGGGACAGTACGCTAACTATGGCTACACCTTC
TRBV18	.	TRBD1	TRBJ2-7	CASSPGQDTEQYF	TGTGCCAGCTCACCGGGACAGGATACCGAGCAGTACTTC
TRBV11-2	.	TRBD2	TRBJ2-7	CASTPASGGYEQYF	TGTGCCAGCACCCCCGCTAGCGGGGGTTACGAGCAGTACTTC
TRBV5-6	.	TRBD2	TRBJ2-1	CASSDQRESYNEQFF	TGTGCCAGCAGCGATCAGCGGGAGTCCTACAATGAGCAGTTCTTC
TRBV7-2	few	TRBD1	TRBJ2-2	CASSLVGTGGWTGELFF	TGTGCCAGCAGCTTAGTGGGGACAGGGGGATGGACCGGGGAGCTGTTTTTT
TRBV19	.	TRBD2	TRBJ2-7	CASSLGLGAPYEQYF	TGTGCCAGTAGTCTAGGACTAGGGGCCCCTTACGAGCAGTACTTC
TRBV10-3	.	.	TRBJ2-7	CATSDQYEQYF	TGTGCCACCTCCGACCAGTACGAGCAGTACTTC
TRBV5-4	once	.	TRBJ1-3	CASSLGTGSGNTIYF	TGTGCCAGCAGCCTCGGGACGGGCTCTGGAAACACCATATATTTT
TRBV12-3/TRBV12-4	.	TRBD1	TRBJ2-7	CASSFGTGEQYF	TGTGCCAGCAGTTTCGGGACAGGCGAGCAGTACTTC